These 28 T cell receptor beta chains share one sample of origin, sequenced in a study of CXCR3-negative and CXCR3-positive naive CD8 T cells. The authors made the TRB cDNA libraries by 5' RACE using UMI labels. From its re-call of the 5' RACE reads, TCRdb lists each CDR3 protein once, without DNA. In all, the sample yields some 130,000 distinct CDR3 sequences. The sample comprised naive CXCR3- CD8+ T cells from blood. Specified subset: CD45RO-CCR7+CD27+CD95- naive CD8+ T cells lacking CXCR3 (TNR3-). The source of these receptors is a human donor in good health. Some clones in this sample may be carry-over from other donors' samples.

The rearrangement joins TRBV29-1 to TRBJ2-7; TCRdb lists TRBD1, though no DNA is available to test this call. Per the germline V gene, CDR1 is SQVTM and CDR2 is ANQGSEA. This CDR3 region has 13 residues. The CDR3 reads CSVPRDDSYEQYF.

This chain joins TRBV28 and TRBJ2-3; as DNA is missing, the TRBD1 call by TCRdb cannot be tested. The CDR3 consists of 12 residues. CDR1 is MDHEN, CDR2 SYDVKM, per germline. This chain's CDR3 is CGTGGVTDTQYF.

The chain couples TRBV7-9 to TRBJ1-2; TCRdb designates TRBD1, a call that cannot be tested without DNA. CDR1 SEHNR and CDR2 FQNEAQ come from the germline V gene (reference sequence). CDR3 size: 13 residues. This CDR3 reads CASSEGQGFGYTF.

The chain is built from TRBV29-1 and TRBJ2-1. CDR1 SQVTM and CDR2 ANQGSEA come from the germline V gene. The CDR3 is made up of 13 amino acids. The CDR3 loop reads CSVDRSSYNEQFF.

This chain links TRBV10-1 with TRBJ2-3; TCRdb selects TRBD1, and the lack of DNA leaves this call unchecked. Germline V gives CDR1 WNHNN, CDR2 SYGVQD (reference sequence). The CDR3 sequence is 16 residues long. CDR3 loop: CASSPFGGGEVDTQYF.

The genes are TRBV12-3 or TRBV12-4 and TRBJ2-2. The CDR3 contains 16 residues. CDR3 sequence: CASSLKLGLYTGELFF.

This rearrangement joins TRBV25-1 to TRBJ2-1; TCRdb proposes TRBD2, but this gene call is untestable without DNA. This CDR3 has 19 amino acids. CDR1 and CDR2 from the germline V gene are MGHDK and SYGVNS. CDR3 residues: CASSADGLAGAFHYNEQFF.

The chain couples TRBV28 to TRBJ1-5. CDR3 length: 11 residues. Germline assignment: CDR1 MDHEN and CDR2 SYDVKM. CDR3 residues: CASSTNQPQHF.

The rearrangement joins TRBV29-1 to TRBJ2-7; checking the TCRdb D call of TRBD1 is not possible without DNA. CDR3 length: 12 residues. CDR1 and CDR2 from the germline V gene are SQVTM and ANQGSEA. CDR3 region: CSVEYRGYEQYF.

CDR3 sequence reads: CASSETSGSSYEQYF. The chain has TRBV2 and TRBJ2-7; TCRdb picks TRBD2, but there is no DNA to check that call. Germline CDR1 is SNHLY and CDR2 is FYNNEI. The CDR3 extends over 15 amino acids.

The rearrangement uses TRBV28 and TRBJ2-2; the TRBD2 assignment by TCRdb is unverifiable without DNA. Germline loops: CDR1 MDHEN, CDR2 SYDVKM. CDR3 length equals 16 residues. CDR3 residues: CASSRPGTRVTGELFF.

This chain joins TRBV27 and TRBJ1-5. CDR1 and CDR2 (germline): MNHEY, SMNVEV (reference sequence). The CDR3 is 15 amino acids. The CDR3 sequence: CASSLSAQSNQPQHF.

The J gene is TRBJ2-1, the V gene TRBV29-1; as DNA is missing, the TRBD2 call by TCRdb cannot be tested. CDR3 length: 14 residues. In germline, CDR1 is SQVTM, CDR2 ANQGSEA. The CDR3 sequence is CSVSGLAGGDEQFF.

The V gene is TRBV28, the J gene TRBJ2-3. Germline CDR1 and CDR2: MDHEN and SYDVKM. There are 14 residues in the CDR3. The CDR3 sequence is CASSKVFNTDTQYF. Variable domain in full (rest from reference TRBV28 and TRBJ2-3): DVKVTQSSRYLVKRTGEKVFLECVQDMDHENMFWYRQDPGLGLRLIYFSYDVKMKEKGDIPEGYSVSREKKERFSLILESASTNQTSMYLCASSKVFNTDTQYFGPGTRLTVL.

CDR3 region: CASKLGEGRGLTDTQYF. The rearrangement uses TRBV7-8 and TRBJ2-3; TCRdb names TRBD2, which stays unverified in the absence of DNA. The CDR3 covers 17 residues. Germline values: CDR1 SGHVS, CDR2 FQNEAQ. Full variable domain (outside the CDR3, taken from reference TRBV7-8 and TRBJ2-3): GAGVSQSPRYKVAKRGQDVALRCDPISGHVSLFWYQQALGQGPEFLTYFQNEAQLDKSGLPSDRFFAERPEGSVSTLKIQRTQQEDSAVYLCASKLGEGRGLTDTQYFGPGTRLTVL.

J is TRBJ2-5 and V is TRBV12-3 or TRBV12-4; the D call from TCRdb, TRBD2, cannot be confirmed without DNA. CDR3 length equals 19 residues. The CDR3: CASSFTLPTSGDLWETQYF.

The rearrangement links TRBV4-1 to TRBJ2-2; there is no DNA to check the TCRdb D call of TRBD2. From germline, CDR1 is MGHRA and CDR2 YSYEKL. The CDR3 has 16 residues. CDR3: CASSPLAPANTGELFF.

The CDR3 sequence: CASRGDLRLAGELFF. The chain employs TRBV28 and TRBJ2-2; TCRdb outputs TRBD2, but without DNA this stays unchecked. Per germline, CDR1 MDHEN and CDR2 SYDVKM. The CDR3 runs 15 residues.

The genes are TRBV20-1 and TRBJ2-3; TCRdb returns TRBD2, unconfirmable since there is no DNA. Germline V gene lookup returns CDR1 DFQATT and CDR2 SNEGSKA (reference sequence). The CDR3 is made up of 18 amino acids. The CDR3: CSALIAGGIRGRTDTQYF.

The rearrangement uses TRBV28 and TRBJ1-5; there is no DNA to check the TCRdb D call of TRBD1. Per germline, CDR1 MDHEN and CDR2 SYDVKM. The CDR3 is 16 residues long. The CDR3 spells CASSPGIQGRNQPQHF.

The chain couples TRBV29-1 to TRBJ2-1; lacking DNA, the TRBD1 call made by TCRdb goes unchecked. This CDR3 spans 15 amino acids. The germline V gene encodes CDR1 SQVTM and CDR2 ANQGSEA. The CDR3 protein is CSARGAQGIYNEQFF.

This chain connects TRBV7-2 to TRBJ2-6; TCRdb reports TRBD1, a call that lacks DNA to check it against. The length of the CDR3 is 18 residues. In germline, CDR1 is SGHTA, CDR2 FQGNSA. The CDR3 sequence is CASSPYPLQGSGANVLTF. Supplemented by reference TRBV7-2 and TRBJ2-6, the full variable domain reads GAGVSQSPSNKVTEKGKDVELRCDPISGHTALYWYRQSLGQGLEFLIYFQGNSAPDKSGLPSDRFSAERTGGSVSTLTIQRTQQEDSAVYLCASSPYPLQGSGANVLTFGAGSRLTVL.

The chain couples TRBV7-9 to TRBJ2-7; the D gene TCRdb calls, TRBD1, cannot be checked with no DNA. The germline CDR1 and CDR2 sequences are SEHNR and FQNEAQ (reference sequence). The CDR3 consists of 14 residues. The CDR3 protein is CASSHPGQGYEQYF. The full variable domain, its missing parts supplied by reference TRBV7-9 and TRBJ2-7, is DTGVSQNPRHKITKRGQNVTFRCDPISEHNRLYWYRQTLGQGPEFLTYFQNEAQLEKSRLLSDRFSAERPKGSFSTLEIQRTEQGDSAMYLCASSHPGQGYEQYFGPGTRLTVT.

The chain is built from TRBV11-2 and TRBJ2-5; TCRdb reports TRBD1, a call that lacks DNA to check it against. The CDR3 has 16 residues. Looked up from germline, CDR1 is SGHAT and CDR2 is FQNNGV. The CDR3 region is CASSRDTPRGRETQYF.

The CDR3 sequence: CASSQGYQETQYF. The rearrangement links TRBV14 to TRBJ2-5. Germline values: CDR1 SGHDN, CDR2 FVKESK. The CDR3 has 13 amino acids.

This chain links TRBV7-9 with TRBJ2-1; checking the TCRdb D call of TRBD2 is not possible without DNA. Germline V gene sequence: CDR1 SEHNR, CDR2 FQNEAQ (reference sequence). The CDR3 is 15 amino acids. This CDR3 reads CASSQPSGGADEQFF.

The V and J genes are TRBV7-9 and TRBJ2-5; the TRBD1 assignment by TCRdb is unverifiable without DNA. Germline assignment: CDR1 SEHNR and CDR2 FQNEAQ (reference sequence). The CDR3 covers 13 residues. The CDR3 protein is CASRPGGEETQYF.

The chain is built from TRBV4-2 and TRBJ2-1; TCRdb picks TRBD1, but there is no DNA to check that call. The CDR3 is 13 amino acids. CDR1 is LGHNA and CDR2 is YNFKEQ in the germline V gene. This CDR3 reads CASTQTGYNEQFF.